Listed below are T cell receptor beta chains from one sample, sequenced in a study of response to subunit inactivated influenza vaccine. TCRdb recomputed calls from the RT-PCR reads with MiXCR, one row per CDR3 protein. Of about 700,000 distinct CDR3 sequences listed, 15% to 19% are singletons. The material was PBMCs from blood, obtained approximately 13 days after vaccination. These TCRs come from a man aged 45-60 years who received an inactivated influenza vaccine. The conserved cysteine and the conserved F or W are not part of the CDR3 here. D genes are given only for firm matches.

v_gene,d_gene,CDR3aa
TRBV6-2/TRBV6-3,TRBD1,ASNDRGEQETQY
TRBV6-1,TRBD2,ASLGLAVLREQY
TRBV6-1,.,ASRHDFSAIQPQH
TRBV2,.,ASRAGTSTDTQY
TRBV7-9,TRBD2,ASSRSGYPYEQY
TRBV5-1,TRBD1,ASSPWTGSSYNEQF
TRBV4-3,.,ASSQDRGVTGELF
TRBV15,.,ATSRYKPGPADTQY
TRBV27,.,ASSLRGVEGNQPQH
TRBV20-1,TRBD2,SSQRGPSYEQY
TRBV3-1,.,ASSLGHGVEQY
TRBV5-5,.,ASSLWGDSNQPQH
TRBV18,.,ASSPSGNGANVLT
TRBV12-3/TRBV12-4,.,ASSFARHPNTGELF
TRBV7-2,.,ASSFAPTRSNEQF
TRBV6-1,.,ASSRPARGTYEQY
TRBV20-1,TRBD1,SARDPTGYYNEQF
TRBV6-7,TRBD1,ASSPRLGGKDTQY
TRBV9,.,ASSVDGRTSYNEQF
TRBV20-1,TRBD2,SARDYESYEQY
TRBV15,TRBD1,ATSRDRQGAADKQF
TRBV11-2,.,ASSERFYLERGYNEQF
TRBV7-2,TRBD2,ASSPSSGRIDEQY